Listed below are T cell receptor beta chains from one sample, sequenced in a study of blood T cell repertoires in COVID-19. The repertoire was sequenced with immunoSEQ multiplex PCR; TCRdb's copy has only in-frame clones and lacks some. The sample lists roughly 130,000 clones, about 80% seen once, with 3% to 3.5% in the top ten. Sequencing was carried out using peripheral blood. All receptors derive from a woman of 80 years or more with acute or convalescent COVID-19. The CDR3 runs from the conserved cysteine through the conserved F or W. A D gene is named only where the DNA matches it firmly. Not every row has a clone size; where given, it reads once, few, many or a size class.

d_gene: TRBD1
abundance: -
v_gene: TRBV6-5
j_gene: TRBJ1-2
CDR3aa: CASSKARKQGYGYTF
CDR3nt: TGTGCCAGCAGTAAGGCGAGAAAACAGGGGTATGGCTACACCTTC

d_gene: TRBD1
abundance: -
v_gene: TRBV7-2
j_gene: TRBJ1-2
CDR3aa: CASSRGAGGNGYTF
CDR3nt: TGTGCCAGCAGCAGAGGGGCAGGGGGCAATGGCTACACCTTC

d_gene: -
abundance: -
v_gene: TRBV6-5
j_gene: TRBJ1-2
CDR3aa: CASSQINYGYTF
CDR3nt: TGTGCCAGCTCACAAATTAACTATGGCTACACCTTC

d_gene: -
abundance: -
v_gene: TRBV3-1/TRBV3-2
j_gene: TRBJ2-7
CDR3aa: CASSQGQGIEQYF
CDR3nt: TGTGCCAGCAGCCAAGGGCAGGGTATCGAGCAGTACTTC

d_gene: -
abundance: -
v_gene: TRBV5-4
j_gene: TRBJ1-2
CDR3aa: CASSSLQGDFGYTF
CDR3nt: TGTGCCAGCAGCAGCCTACAAGGGGACTTTGGCTACACCTTC

d_gene: TRBD1
abundance: -
v_gene: TRBV27
j_gene: TRBJ2-3
CDR3aa: CASSLSYGQGAGTDTQYF
CDR3nt: TGTGCCAGCAGTTTATCGTATGGTCAGGGGGCAGGCACAGATACGCAGTATTTT

d_gene: -
abundance: -
v_gene: TRBV7-2
j_gene: TRBJ1-5
CDR3aa: CASSTRQELQPQHF
CDR3nt: TGTGCCAGCAGCACACGACAGGAGCTGCAGCCCCAGCATTTT

d_gene: TRBD1
abundance: -
v_gene: TRBV5-1
j_gene: TRBJ1-2
CDR3aa: CASSLTGGSGGYTF
CDR3nt: TGCGCCAGCAGCTTAACAGGGGGCAGCGGGGGCTACACCTTC

d_gene: -
abundance: -
v_gene: TRBV4-1
j_gene: TRBJ2-1
CDR3aa: CASSQVNEQFF
CDR3nt: TGCGCCAGCAGCCAAGTAAATGAGCAGTTCTTC

d_gene: -
abundance: -
v_gene: TRBV7-9
j_gene: TRBJ1-1
CDR3aa: CASSPINRELGTEAFF
CDR3nt: TGTGCCAGCAGCCCTATCAACAGGGAATTGGGCACTGAAGCTTTCTTT

d_gene: TRBD1
abundance: -
v_gene: TRBV18
j_gene: TRBJ1-3
CDR3aa: CASSPDRASGNTIYF
CDR3nt: TGTGCCAGCTCACCCGACAGGGCGTCCGGAAACACCATATATTTT

d_gene: -
abundance: -
v_gene: TRBV5-8
j_gene: TRBJ2-2
CDR3aa: CASSPGMFYTGELFF
CDR3nt: TGTGCCAGCAGTCCCGGGATGTTCTACACCGGGGAGCTGTTTTTT

d_gene: TRBD1
abundance: -
v_gene: TRBV29-1
j_gene: TRBJ1-1
CDR3aa: CSAQRQGSTEAFF
CDR3nt: TGCAGCGCCCAAAGACAGGGGAGCACTGAAGCTTTCTTT

d_gene: -
abundance: -
v_gene: TRBV5-1
j_gene: TRBJ1-2
CDR3aa: CASSLGGTDGYTF
CDR3nt: TGCGCCAGCAGCTTGGGCGGGACGGATGGCTACACCTTC

d_gene: TRBD2
abundance: -
v_gene: TRBV9
j_gene: TRBJ2-1
CDR3aa: CASSGTSGSYNEQFF
CDR3nt: TGTGCCAGCAGCGGGACTAGCGGGAGCTACAATGAGCAGTTCTTC

d_gene: -
abundance: -
v_gene: TRBV4-3
j_gene: TRBJ1-1
CDR3aa: CASSYDMNTEAFF
CDR3nt: TGCGCCAGCAGCTATGACATGAACACTGAAGCTTTCTTT

d_gene: -
abundance: -
v_gene: TRBV5-1
j_gene: TRBJ1-4
CDR3aa: CASSLGGVTASEKLFF
CDR3nt: TGCGCCAGCAGCTTGGGGGGGGTGACAGCCTCCGAAAAACTGTTTTTT

d_gene: -
abundance: -
v_gene: TRBV7-2
j_gene: TRBJ2-2
CDR3aa: CASSLAAGELFF
CDR3nt: TGTGCCAGCAGCTTAGCAGCGGGGGAGCTGTTTTTT

d_gene: -
abundance: -
v_gene: TRBV6-5
j_gene: TRBJ2-5
CDR3aa: CAGGTEETQYF
CDR3nt: TGTGCCGGAGGGACAGAAGAGACCCAGTACTTC

d_gene: -
abundance: -
v_gene: TRBV6-1
j_gene: TRBJ1-5
CDR3aa: CASSVISRGFDSNQPQHF
CDR3nt: TGTGCCAGCAGTGTGATCAGTCGAGGTTTTGATAGCAATCAGCCCCAGCATTTT

d_gene: TRBD1
abundance: -
v_gene: TRBV5-6
j_gene: TRBJ1-2
CDR3aa: CASSLKYRGRGYTF
CDR3nt: TGTGCCAGCAGCTTGAAATACAGGGGTAGGGGCTACACCTTC

d_gene: TRBD1
abundance: -
v_gene: TRBV25-1
j_gene: TRBJ2-7
CDR3aa: CASSGLGQTYEQYF
CDR3nt: TGTGCCAGCAGTGGGCTGGGACAGACCTACGAGCAGTACTTC

d_gene: -
abundance: -
v_gene: TRBV21-1
j_gene: TRBJ1-3
CDR3aa: CASSNRVLRSGNTIYF
CDR3nt: TGTGCCAGCAGCAATCGGGTCCTGAGGTCCGGAAACACCATATATTTT

d_gene: -
abundance: -
v_gene: TRBV7-2
j_gene: TRBJ2-2
CDR3aa: CASSSQGSTGELFF
CDR3nt: TGTGCCAGCAGCTCACAGGGTAGCACCGGGGAGCTGTTTTTT

d_gene: -
abundance: few
v_gene: TRBV5-1
j_gene: TRBJ1-1
CDR3aa: CASSFQMNTEAFF
CDR3nt: TGCGCCAGCAGCTTCCAGATGAACACTGAAGCTTTCTTT

d_gene: TRBD1
abundance: once
v_gene: TRBV7-8
j_gene: TRBJ1-3
CDR3aa: CASSATGTGNTIYF
CDR3nt: TGTGCCAGCAGCGCGACAGGGACTGGAAACACCATATATTTT

d_gene: TRBD2
abundance: -
v_gene: TRBV7-9
j_gene: TRBJ2-1
CDR3aa: CASSPRGGQNNEQFF
CDR3nt: TGTGCCAGCAGCCCCCGGGGGGGGCAAAACAATGAGCAGTTCTTC

d_gene: TRBD1
abundance: few
v_gene: TRBV3-1/TRBV3-2
j_gene: TRBJ1-1
CDR3aa: CASSQAEQGSEAFF
CDR3nt: TGTGCCAGCAGCCAAGCGGAACAGGGGTCTGAAGCTTTCTTT

d_gene: TRBD1
abundance: -
v_gene: TRBV19
j_gene: TRBJ1-6
CDR3aa: CASSTRDSYNSPLHF
CDR3nt: TGTGCCAGTAGTACCCGGGACAGTTATAATTCACCCCTCCACTTT

d_gene: -
abundance: -
v_gene: TRBV7-2
j_gene: TRBJ2-3
CDR3aa: CASSLQSALVDTQYF
CDR3nt: TGTGCCAGCAGCTTGCAAAGCGCCCTTGTGGATACGCAGTATTTT

d_gene: -
abundance: -
v_gene: TRBV5-4
j_gene: TRBJ2-7
CDR3aa: CASSFPGGGYYEQYF
CDR3nt: TGTGCCAGCAGCTTCCCGGGCGGGGGCTACTACGAGCAGTACTTC

d_gene: -
abundance: -
v_gene: TRBV7-2
j_gene: TRBJ1-2
CDR3aa: CASSQITYGYTF
CDR3nt: TGTGCCAGCAGTCAGATTACCTATGGCTACACCTTC

d_gene: -
abundance: -
v_gene: TRBV2
j_gene: TRBJ1-2
CDR3aa: CAGLSGQNYGYTF
CDR3nt: TGTGCCGGTCTATCAGGGCAAAACTATGGCTACACCTTC

d_gene: -
abundance: -
v_gene: TRBV7-2
j_gene: TRBJ2-5
CDR3aa: CASSLGGNQETQYF
CDR3nt: TGTGCCAGCAGCTTAGGAGGCAACCAAGAGACCCAGTACTTC

d_gene: -
abundance: -
v_gene: TRBV11-2
j_gene: TRBJ1-1
CDR3aa: CASSPPARGTEAFF
CDR3nt: TGTGCCAGCAGCCCGCCCGCCAGGGGCACTGAAGCTTTCTTT

d_gene: -
abundance: -
v_gene: TRBV3-1/TRBV3-2
j_gene: TRBJ1-1
CDR3aa: CASSQGGGLAFF
CDR3nt: TGTGCCAGCAGCCAAGGTGGGGGGTTAGCTTTCTTT

d_gene: TRBD2
abundance: -
v_gene: TRBV5-6
j_gene: TRBJ2-1
CDR3aa: CASNWGGDRSDEQFF
CDR3nt: TGTGCCAGCAACTGGGGAGGGGATAGGTCGGATGAGCAGTTCTTC

d_gene: -
abundance: -
v_gene: TRBV14
j_gene: TRBJ2-2
CDR3aa: CASSKTLNTGELFF
CDR3nt: TGTGCCAGCAGCAAGACTTTGAACACCGGGGAGCTGTTTTTT

d_gene: -
abundance: -
v_gene: TRBV3-1/TRBV3-2
j_gene: TRBJ2-2
CDR3aa: CASSRARIHTGELFF
CDR3nt: TGTGCCAGCAGCCGAGCAAGAATACACACCGGGGAGCTGTTTTTT

d_gene: TRBD2
abundance: -
v_gene: TRBV12-5
j_gene: TRBJ2-1
CDR3aa: CASGLAGGNEQFF
CDR3nt: TGTGCTAGTGGTTTAGCGGGGGGCAATGAGCAGTTCTTC

d_gene: -
abundance: -
v_gene: TRBV15
j_gene: TRBJ1-2
CDR3aa: CATSRELRDGYTF
CDR3nt: TGTGCCACCAGCAGGGAACTCCGGGATGGCTACACCTTC

d_gene: TRBD1
abundance: -
v_gene: TRBV6-5
j_gene: TRBJ1-2
CDR3aa: CASSNTGGPGYGYTF
CDR3nt: TGTGCCAGCTCGAACACAGGGGGCCCGGGGTATGGCTACACCTTC

d_gene: -
abundance: -
v_gene: TRBV29-1
j_gene: TRBJ2-1
CDR3aa: CSVVWTRGINEQFF
CDR3nt: TGCAGCGTTGTTTGGACTCGGGGGATTAATGAGCAGTTCTTC

d_gene: -
abundance: -
v_gene: TRBV2
j_gene: TRBJ2-2
CDR3aa: CASVQIKNTGELFF
CDR3nt: TGTGCCAGCGTACAGATAAAGAACACCGGGGAGCTGTTTTTT

d_gene: -
abundance: -
v_gene: TRBV2
j_gene: TRBJ1-2
CDR3aa: CASRLGGNYGYTF
CDR3nt: TGTGCCAGTCGGCTAGGGGGTAACTATGGCTACACCTTC

d_gene: TRBD1
abundance: few
v_gene: TRBV27
j_gene: TRBJ1-2
CDR3aa: CASSSSGTGNVYGYTF
CDR3nt: TGTGCCAGCAGTTCCTCGGGGACAGGGAATGTCTATGGCTACACCTTC

d_gene: TRBD2
abundance: -
v_gene: TRBV5-1
j_gene: TRBJ2-1
CDR3aa: CASSLGPSGGEGEQFF
CDR3nt: TGCGCCAGCAGCTTGGGACCCAGCGGGGGTGAGGGCGAGCAGTTCTTC

d_gene: TRBD1
abundance: -
v_gene: TRBV2
j_gene: TRBJ1-1
CDR3aa: CASSAGQGLNTEAFF
CDR3nt: TGTGCCAGCAGCGCGGGACAGGGCTTGAACACTGAAGCTTTCTTT

d_gene: TRBD2
abundance: -
v_gene: TRBV3-1/TRBV3-2
j_gene: TRBJ2-1
CDR3aa: CASSQARGGVLNEQFF
CDR3nt: TGTGCCAGCAGCCAAGCGCGCGGGGGGGTTTTGAATGAGCAGTTCTTC

d_gene: TRBD1
abundance: -
v_gene: TRBV5-4
j_gene: TRBJ2-1
CDR3aa: CASSREAGRGQYNEQFF
CDR3nt: TGTGCCAGCAGCCGCGAAGCCGGCAGGGGGCAATACAATGAGCAGTTCTTC

d_gene: -
abundance: -
v_gene: TRBV27
j_gene: TRBJ1-2
CDR3aa: CASSSGARYGYTF
CDR3nt: TGTGCCAGCAGTTCAGGGGCGCGTTATGGCTACACCTTC

d_gene: -
abundance: -
v_gene: TRBV5-1
j_gene: TRBJ1-2
CDR3aa: CASSLDLNRGDYGYTF
CDR3nt: TGCGCCAGCAGCTTGGATCTAAATAGGGGCGACTATGGCTACACCTTC

d_gene: -
abundance: -
v_gene: TRBV29-1
j_gene: TRBJ1-2
CDR3aa: CSVDIRGYTF
CDR3nt: TGCAGCGTCGACATTAGAGGCTACACCTTC

d_gene: -
abundance: -
v_gene: TRBV5-1
j_gene: TRBJ1-5
CDR3aa: CASSFAGAGQPQHF
CDR3nt: TGCGCCAGCAGCTTCGCAGGGGCCGGGCAGCCCCAGCATTTT

d_gene: -
abundance: -
v_gene: TRBV2
j_gene: TRBJ1-4
CDR3aa: CASSEKGLNEKLFF
CDR3nt: TGTGCCAGCAGCGAAAAGGGGCTAAATGAAAAACTGTTTTTT

d_gene: -
abundance: -
v_gene: TRBV27
j_gene: TRBJ1-1
CDR3aa: CASSLTTAMNTEAFF
CDR3nt: TGTGCCAGCAGCTTAACGACAGCCATGAACACTGAAGCTTTCTTT

d_gene: -
abundance: -
v_gene: TRBV5-6
j_gene: TRBJ1-6
CDR3aa: CASSSGLNNSPLHF
CDR3nt: TGTGCCAGCAGCTCCGGACTGAATAATTCACCCCTCCACTTT

d_gene: TRBD2
abundance: -
v_gene: TRBV5-5
j_gene: TRBJ2-1
CDR3aa: CASSSLAGGYNEQFF
CDR3nt: TGTGCCAGCAGCTCTTTAGCGGGGGGCTACAATGAGCAGTTCTTC

d_gene: TRBD1
abundance: -
v_gene: TRBV7-8
j_gene: TRBJ2-5
CDR3aa: CASSLLPARGRTQYF
CDR3nt: TGTGCCAGCAGCTTATTGCCAGCCAGGGGGCGAACCCAGTACTTC

d_gene: -
abundance: -
v_gene: TRBV21-1
j_gene: TRBJ1-5
CDR3aa: CASRRQPQHF
CDR3nt: TGTGCCAGCAGGCGTCAGCCCCAGCATTTT